Listed here are 30 T cell receptor beta chains from one sample, sequenced in a study of Tregs in tolerant kidney transplant recipients (dated by TCRdb to about 2019). To prepare the library, the immunoSEQ multiplex PCR assay was applied. TCRdb carries this immuneACCESS record with in-frame sequences only. Its versions omit some clonotypes, under half of them owing to an unresolved V gene in the studies checked, with the rest unexplained. For this sample the table gives 84,000 or so clones, of which 80% to 95% were detected only once. Together, the top ten hold approximately 1.5% of the sample. Related donors were used in the transplants with nonmyeloablative bone marrow transplantation, and mixed chimerism was transient in the human trials. The source material was CD4+ T cells from blood (PBMCs), sampled 12 months after the transplant. These receptors were obtained from a human patient who received a combined kidney and bone marrow transplant. Following a transplant, a fraction of the T cells may be traceable to the graft donor.

CDR3 DNA sequence: TGTGCCTGCGACCCCCCGGGACAAAGCTCCTACAATGAGCAGTTCTTC. Translation: CACDPPGQSSYNEQFF. The rearrangement uses TRBV30 and TRBJ2-1; D possibly corresponds to TRBD1 (6 bases). The germline V gene has CDR1 GTSNPN and CDR2 SVGIG (reference sequence). V gave up 6 bases and J gave up 0 bases, with 18 bases separating them. The CDR3 consists of 16 residues. The entire variable domain, with the rest obtained from reference TRBV30 and TRBJ2-1, is as follows: SQTIHQWPATLVQPVGSPLSLECTVEGTSNPNLYWYRQAAGRGLQLLFYSVGIGQISSEVPQNLSASRPQDRQFILSSKKLLLSDSGFYLCACDPPGQSSYNEQFFGPGTRLTVL.

The rearrangement uses TRBV4-1 and TRBJ2-5; TRBD2 agrees at 11 bases. This CDR3 comprises 17 residues. V lost 0 bases to trimming and J lost 4 bases; unmatched junction nucleotides: 7. Germline CDR1 reads MGHRA; CDR2 reads YSYEKL. The CDR3 reads CASSQDRGLAERETQYF. The CDR3, as DNA: TGCGCCAGCAGCCAAGATAGGGGACTAGCGGAAAGAGAGACCCAGTACTTC.

The chain has TRBV10-3 and TRBJ2-3; D call uncertain. This CDR3 spans 13 amino acids. Trimming left V 6 bases short and J 3 bases short, with 10 bases between. Germline values: CDR1 ENHRY, CDR2 SYGVKD. CDR3: CAIRAFLTDTQYF. CDR3 sequence (DNA): TGTGCCATCAGGGCTTTTTTGACAGATACGCAGTATTTT.

The V and J genes are TRBV4-2 and TRBJ2-5, with D possibly TRBD2 on 5 matching bases. The CDR3 consists of 16 residues. Germline CDR1 is LGHNA and CDR2 is YNFKEQ. V was clipped by 3 bases and J by 5 bases, with 19 bases between them. The CDR3 sequence: CASSQANSLTGETQYF. CDR3 sequence (DNA): TGTGCCAGCAGCCAGGCAAACTCCCTCACGGGGGAGACCCAGTACTTC.

This rearrangement joins TRBV28 to TRBJ1-3; TRBD1 matches at 7 bases. The V gene end was trimmed by 2 bases and the J gene end by 3 bases; junction bases not matched to a gene: 7. CDR1 MDHEN and CDR2 SYDVKM come from the germline V gene. This CDR3 region has 16 residues. The CDR3 DNA reads TGTGCCAGCAGTTTAGGGAGAAACAGGGGTGGAAACACCATATATTTT. This codes for CASSLGRNRGGNTIYF.

The rearrangement joins TRBV30 to TRBJ2-7; 9 bases are a match to TRBD1. CDR3 length equals 13 residues. With 3 bases clipped from V and 4 bases from J, the junction kept 4 bases outside the gene matches. Germline lookup yields CDR1 GTSNPN and CDR2 SVGIG (reference sequence). The CDR3 DNA reads TGTGCCTGGAGGGGGACAGGGAGATACGAGCAGTACTTC. Translated: CAWRGTGRYEQYF.

The CDR3 DNA sequence: TGTGCCAGCAGCCCGGGACAGGGTTCTACTAATGAAAAACTGTTTTTT. Translating gives CASSPGQGSTNEKLFF. This chain uses TRBV6-6 with TRBJ1-4; 9 bases map to TRBD1. CDR1 is MNHNY, CDR2 SVGAGI, per germline (reference sequence). V shed 6 bases, J shed 2 bases, and the junction held 7 bases outside the gene matches. The length of the CDR3 is 16 residues.

The chain is built from TRBV7-9 and TRBJ2-5; TRBD2 aligns across 8 bases. Trimming cost V 1 base and J 1 base; bases outside gene matches: 5. This CDR3 is 16 amino acids long. Germline CDR1 is SEHNR and CDR2 is FQNEAQ (reference sequence). As DNA, the CDR3 is TGTGCCAGCAGCTTAGTTGGCGGGGGGCCCCAAGAGACCCAGTACTTC. Amino acids: CASSLVGGGPQETQYF.

V and J are TRBV19 and TRBJ2-5, with TRBD2 identical over 8 bases. The CDR3 sequence is 14 residues long. Per the germline V gene, CDR1 is LNHDA and CDR2 is SQIVND (reference sequence). Trimming removed 6 bases from V and 2 bases from J; junction bases left unmatched: 5. The DNA for the CDR3 is TGTGCCAGTAGCCCAGCGGGGGCACAAGAGACCCAGTACTTC. The encoded protein is CASSPAGAQETQYF.

The gene calls are TRBV11-3 and TRBJ2-4; 10 bases are shared with TRBD2. The junction had 11 bases not matched to a gene; V was cut back by 1 base and J by 5 bases. The CDR3 runs to 18 residues. Germline loops: CDR1 SGHNT, CDR2 YENEEA. CDR3 DNA sequence: TGTGCCAGCAGCTTAGGACTAGCGGGCTTAAGCGGGGAAAACATTCAGTACTTC. Encoded protein: CASSLGLAGLSGENIQYF.

The chain joins TRBV11-3 to TRBJ1-1; D not certain. CDR1 is SGHNT and CDR2 is YENEEA in the germline V gene. With 6 bases removed from V and 4 bases from J, the gap between germline ends came to 18 bases. The CDR3 is 15 residues long. The DNA for the CDR3 is TGTGCCAGCAGTCCGACACACTTTCCGTCCACTGAAGCTTTCTTT. This translates into CASSPTHFPSTEAFF. Full variable domain (remainder filled in from reference TRBV11-3 and TRBJ1-1): EAGVVQSPRYKIIEKKQPVAFWCNPISGHNTLYWYLQNLGQGPELLIRYENEEAVDDSQLPKDRFSAERLKGVDSTLKIQPAELGDSAVYLCASSPTHFPSTEAFFGQGTRLTVV.

This rearrangement joins TRBV6-5 to TRBJ2-3; no clear D. The CDR3 is 13 residues long. Trimming pared 7 bases from V and 0 bases from J, leaving 8 bases between. Germline CDR1 and CDR2: MNHEY and SVGAGI. The CDR3 nucleotides read TGTGCCAGCAAGGCAGCGAGCACAGATACGCAGTATTTT. It yields the protein CASKAASTDTQYF.

The rearrangement links TRBV21-1 to TRBJ1-2; no check of the table's D call, TRBD1, against the DNA was made. TRBV21-1 is noted as a pseudogene. This CDR3 has 12 residues. The CDR3: CASRTVNYGYTF. CDR3 nucleotide sequence: TGTGCCAGCAGGACAGTTAACTATGGCTACACCTTC.

The V call is TRBV18, the J call TRBJ2-1; the D is unclear. The CDR3 is made up of 12 amino acids. With 3 bases removed from V and 8 bases from J, the gap between germline ends came to 8 bases. CDR1 is KGHSH, CDR2 LQKENI, per germline. The DNA of the CDR3 is TGTGCCAGCTCACCTTTCTCCGATGAGCAGTTCTTC. This encodes CASSPFSDEQFF.

J is TRBJ1-1 and V is TRBV18; tentatively, D is TRBD1 (5 bases). This CDR3 contains 15 residues. The germline V gene has CDR1 KGHSH and CDR2 LQKENI. V was cut by 5 bases and J by 3 bases, with 16 bases left in between. The CDR3 reads CASSVGGSLYTEAFF. CDR3 sequence (DNA): TGTGCCAGCTCAGTCGGGGGATCACTGTACACTGAAGCTTTCTTT.

In the case of this clone: Other DNA variants within this sample encode the same CDR3. The rearrangement joins TRBV7-6 to TRBJ2-5; TRBD2 matches 10 bases. This CDR3 region has 16 residues. With 2 bases clipped from V and 1 base from J, the junction kept 4 bases outside the gene matches. The germline CDR1 and CDR2 sequences are SGHVS and FNYEAQ. This CDR3 is CASSLQAGGFQETQYF. The CDR3 coding sequence is TGTGCCAGCAGCTTACAAGCGGGAGGGTTCCAAGAGACCCAGTACTTC. The variable domain in full, with the rest retrieved from reference TRBV7-6 and TRBJ2-5, is GAGVSQSPRYKVTKRGQDVALRCDPISGHVSLYWYRQALGQGPEFLTYFNYEAQQDKSGLPNDRFSAERPEGSISTLTIQRTEQRDSAMYRCASSLQAGGFQETQYFGPGTRLLVL.

The chain employs TRBV5-1 and TRBJ2-5; D possibly corresponds to TRBD2 (5 bases). The end of the DNA aligns better with TRBJ2-7, so the J call may be wrong. This CDR3 comprises 14 residues. Germline V gene lookup returns CDR1 SGHRS and CDR2 YFSETQ. CDR3 nucleotides: TGCGCCAGCAGCTCGGTACTAGGAACCTACGAGCAGTACTTC. This codes for CASSSVLGTYEQYF.

The rearrangement joins TRBV9 to TRBJ1-2; perhaps TRBD1 as D (6 bases). The CDR3 has 16 residues. Trimming stripped 0 bases from V and 8 bases from J, with 20 bases between. Per the germline V gene, CDR1 is SGDLS and CDR2 is YYNGEE. CDR3 sequence reads: CASSVGASRGTGGYTF. As DNA, the CDR3 is TGTGCCAGCAGCGTAGGGGCGAGCAGGGGAACGGGGGGCTACACCTTC.

The V gene is TRBV7-8, the J gene TRBJ1-1, with D possibly TRBD1 on 5 matching bases. The germline CDR1 and CDR2 sequences are SGHVS and FQNEAQ. Trimming removed 5 bases from V and 8 bases from J, with 9 bases in between. The CDR3 runs to 11 residues. CDR3 sequence reads: CASSPTGEAFF. CDR3 DNA sequence: TGTGCCAGCAGCCCCACAGGAGAAGCTTTCTTT.

The chain is built from TRBV5-3 and TRBJ1-2; D is unresolved. Being an ORF, TRBV5-3 has a function that is uncertain. V was pared by 1 base and J by 2 bases, with 9 bases between. The CDR3 spans 14 residues. The CDR3 coding sequence is TGTGCCAGAAGCTTGACGGGTCTCAACTATGGCTACACCTTC. Translating gives CARSLTGLNYGYTF.

The chain couples TRBV2 to TRBJ2-1; 7 bases line up with TRBD2. The CDR3 is made up of 14 amino acids. With 6 bases clipped from V and 6 bases from J, the junction kept 8 bases outside the gene matches. Per the germline V gene, CDR1 is SNHLY and CDR2 is FYNNEI. Written as DNA, the CDR3 is TGTGCCAGCAGGGCCCCCGGGACTACCAATGAGCAGTTCTTC. Translation: CASRAPGTTNEQFF.

This rearrangement joins TRBV9 to TRBJ1-3; no clear D. The V gene's germline CDR1 is SGDLS and CDR2 YYNGEE. Trimming removed 2 bases from V and 4 bases from J, with 16 bases in between. The CDR3 extends over 16 amino acids. CDR3 bases: TGTGCCAGCAGCGTCCAACCCACGGGGATAGGAAACACCATATATTTT. It yields the protein CASSVQPTGIGNTIYF.

This chain uses TRBV19 with TRBJ1-5, with TRBD1 matching over 7 bases. V was clipped by 6 bases and J by 6 bases; unmatched bases: 11. The CDR3 has 15 residues. CDR1 is LNHDA, CDR2 SQIVND, per germline (reference sequence). The CDR3 DNA reads as TGTGCCAGTAGAGCCACAGGGGAGGTTGTTCAGCCCCAGCATTTT. It codes for CASRATGEVVQPQHF.

CDR3 sequence reads: CATSLTGQGGEKLFF. In nucleotides, the CDR3 is TGTGCCACCAGCCTAACGGGACAGGGAGGTGAAAAACTGTTTTTT. V gene TRBV15 combines with J gene TRBJ1-4; 9 positions match TRBD1. CDR1 is LNHNV, CDR2 YYDKDF, per germline (reference sequence). This CDR3 is built from 15 residues. Unmatched junction bases numbered 8, after V lost 5 bases and J lost 7 bases.

The chain recombines TRBV2 with TRBJ1-2, with 7 bases identical to TRBD1. Germline CDR1 and CDR2: SNHLY and FYNNEI. The V and J ends lost 11 bases and 5 bases, in that order; junction bases with no gene match: 11. This CDR3 is built from 13 residues. In nucleotides, the CDR3 is TGTGCCGGGGGACAGTTCACCTTATATGGCTACACCTTC. Translating gives CAGGQFTLYGYTF. Full variable domain (remainder filled in from reference TRBV2 and TRBJ1-2): EPEVTQTPSHQVTQMGQEVILRCVPISNHLYFYWYRQILGQKVEFLVSFYNNEISEKSEIFDDQFSVERPDGSNFTLKIRSTKLEDSAMYFCAGGQFTLYGYTFGSGTRLTVV.

CDR3 loop: CASSQKGLTGWILAGGPNEQFF. The CDR3 nucleotides are TGTGCCAGCAGCCAAAAGGGCCTCACAGGTTGGATCCTAGCGGGAGGGCCGAATGAGCAGTTCTTC. The rearrangement uses TRBV13 and TRBJ2-1, with TRBD2 matching over 12 bases. The V and J ends lost 5 bases and 7 bases, in that order; junction bases with no gene match: 27. Germline assignment: CDR1 PRHDT and CDR2 FYEKMQ (reference sequence). The CDR3 is made up of 22 amino acids.

The V and J genes are TRBV5-4 and TRBJ2-7, with D maybe TRBD1 (7 bases). Germline CDR1 SGHNT, CDR2 YYREEE (reference sequence). The CDR3 sequence is 16 residues long. V lost 4 bases, J lost 2 bases, and 19 bases lay in between. The CDR3 bases are TGTGCCAGCAGCCACCCGACAGGGACTCGACCCTACGAGCAGTACTTC. Translated, it gives CASSHPTGTRPYEQYF.

This clone was recorded only once. This chain links TRBV9 with TRBJ2-1, with TRBD2 matching over 14 bases. J gave up 1 base and V 3 bases, and 3 bases lay outside the gene matches. The CDR3 loop spans 17 amino acids. Germline CDR1 reads SGDLS; CDR2 reads YYNGEE. The CDR3 DNA reads as TGTGCCAGCAGCGCGAGGACTAGCGGGAGGTCCTACAATGAGCAGTTCTTC. It yields the protein CASSARTSGRSYNEQFF. Looking up the rest from reference TRBV9 and TRBJ2-1 gives the full variable domain: DSGVTQTPKHLITATGQRVTLRCSPRSGDLSVYWYQQSLDQGLQFLIQYYNGEERAKGNILERFSAQQFPDLHSELNLSSLELGDSALYFCASSARTSGRSYNEQFFGPGTRLTVL.

The chain uses TRBV19 and TRBJ2-1; possibly TRBD1 for D (5 bases). Germline CDR1 reads LNHDA; CDR2 reads SQIVND (reference sequence). The V end lost 6 bases, the J end lost 6 bases, and 15 bases lay between the germline ends. CDR3 length equals 14 residues. The CDR3: CASRFTGGRNEQFF. CDR3 nucleotides: TGTGCCAGTAGATTCACAGGTGGGCGCAATGAGCAGTTCTTC.

The CDR3 DNA reads as TGTGCCAGCAGCTACAGGGGGCGCGGGTACGAGCAGTACTTC. It yields the protein CASSYRGRGYEQYF. The chain carries TRBV27 and TRBJ2-7, with TRBD1 matching 9 bases. CDR3 length: 14 amino acids. Germline V gene lookup returns CDR1 MNHEY and CDR2 SMNVEV (reference sequence). Germline trimming cut 6 bases from V and 4 bases from J; bases unmatched to any gene: 7.